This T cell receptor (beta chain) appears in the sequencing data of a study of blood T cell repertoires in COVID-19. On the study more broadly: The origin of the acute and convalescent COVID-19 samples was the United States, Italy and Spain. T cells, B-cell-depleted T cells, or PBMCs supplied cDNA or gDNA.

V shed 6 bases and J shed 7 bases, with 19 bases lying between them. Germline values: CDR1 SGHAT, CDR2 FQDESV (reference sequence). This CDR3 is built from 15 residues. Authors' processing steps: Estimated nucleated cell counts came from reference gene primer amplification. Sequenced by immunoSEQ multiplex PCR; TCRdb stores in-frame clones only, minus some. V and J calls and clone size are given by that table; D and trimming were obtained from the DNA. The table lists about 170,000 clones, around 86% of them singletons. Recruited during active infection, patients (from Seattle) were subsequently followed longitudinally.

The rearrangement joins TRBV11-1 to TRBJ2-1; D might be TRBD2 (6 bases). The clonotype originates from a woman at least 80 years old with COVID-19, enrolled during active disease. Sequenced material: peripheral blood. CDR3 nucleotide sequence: TGTGCCAGCAGTCCCGGACTACCACCTGGGAATGAGCAGTTCTTC. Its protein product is CASSPGLPPGNEQFF.